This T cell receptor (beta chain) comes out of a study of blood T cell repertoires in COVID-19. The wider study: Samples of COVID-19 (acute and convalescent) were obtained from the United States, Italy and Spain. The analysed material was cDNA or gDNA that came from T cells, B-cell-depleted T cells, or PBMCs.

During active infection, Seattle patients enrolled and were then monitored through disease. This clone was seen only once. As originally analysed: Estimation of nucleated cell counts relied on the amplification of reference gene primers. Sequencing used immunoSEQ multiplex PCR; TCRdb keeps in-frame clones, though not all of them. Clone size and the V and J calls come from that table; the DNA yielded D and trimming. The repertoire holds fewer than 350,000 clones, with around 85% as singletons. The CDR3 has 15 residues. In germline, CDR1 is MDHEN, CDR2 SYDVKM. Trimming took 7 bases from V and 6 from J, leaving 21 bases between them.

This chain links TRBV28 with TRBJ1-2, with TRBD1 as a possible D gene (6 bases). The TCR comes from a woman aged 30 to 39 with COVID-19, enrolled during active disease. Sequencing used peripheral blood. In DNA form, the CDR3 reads TGTGCCAGCATCCAACCCCCACAGGGACGGAATGGCTACACCTTC. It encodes CASIQPPQGRNGYTF.